This T cell receptor (beta chain) was sequenced in a study of cytomegalovirus exposure and HLA in healthy donors. Notes on the study in general: Fewer N-insertions (relative to the roughly 700-donor mean) were reportedly seen in an Asian-associated ancestry cluster in a later analysis.

PCR employed 60 Vbeta and 13 Jbeta primers. This table comes from immunoSEQ multiplex PCR, and its TCRdb copy is limited to in-frame clones, with some not included. The table records about 140,000 clones, around a tenth of them present only once. This CDR3 is 14 amino acids long. This clone showed up just a few times. No antigen is known for it. The origin of this receptor is a male donor in good health and CMV-seronegative. The sequencing sample was made of PBMCs. V and J are TRBV21-1 and TRBJ2-7; no DNA check was done on the table's D call, TRBD2. TRBV21-1 is a pseudogene segment. The DNA of the CDR3 is TGTGCCAGCAGCTGTGGAGGGAGCTCCTACGAGCAGTACTTC. It encodes CASSCGGSSYEQYF.